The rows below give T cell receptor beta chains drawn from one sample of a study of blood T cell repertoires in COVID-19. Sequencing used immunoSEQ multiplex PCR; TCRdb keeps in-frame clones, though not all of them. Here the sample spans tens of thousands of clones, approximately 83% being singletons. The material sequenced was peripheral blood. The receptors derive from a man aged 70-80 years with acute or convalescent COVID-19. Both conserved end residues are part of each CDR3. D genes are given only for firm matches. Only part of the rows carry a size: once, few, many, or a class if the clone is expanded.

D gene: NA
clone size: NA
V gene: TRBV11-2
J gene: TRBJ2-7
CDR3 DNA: TGTGCCAGCAGCCTACAGGATTACTCCTACGAGCAGTACTTC
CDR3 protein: CASSLQDYSYEQYF

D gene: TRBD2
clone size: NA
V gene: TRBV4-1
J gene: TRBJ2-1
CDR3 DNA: TGCGCCAGCAGCCAAGATTTAGCGGGGCACAATGAGCAGTTCTTC
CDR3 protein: CASSQDLAGHNEQFF

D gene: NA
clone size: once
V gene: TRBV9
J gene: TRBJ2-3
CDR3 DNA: TGTGCCAGCAGCACCAGGACTAGCACAGATACGCAGTATTTT
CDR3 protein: CASSTRTSTDTQYF

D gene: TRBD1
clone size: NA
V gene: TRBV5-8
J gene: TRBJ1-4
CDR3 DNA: TGTGCCAGCAGCTCGAGGACAGGGCGTTTGACGGGAATTGAAAAACTGTTTTTT
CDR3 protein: CASSSRTGRLTGIEKLFF

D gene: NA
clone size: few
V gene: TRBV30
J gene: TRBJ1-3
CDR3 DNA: TGTGCCTGGAGGAGAGGGAGCCCGAACACCATATATTTT
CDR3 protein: CAWRRGSPNTIYF

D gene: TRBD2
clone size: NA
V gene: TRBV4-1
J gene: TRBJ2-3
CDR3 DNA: TGCGCCAGCAGCCAGTTTAGCGGGAACCGTCCCGATACGCAGTATTTT
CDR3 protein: CASSQFSGNRPDTQYF

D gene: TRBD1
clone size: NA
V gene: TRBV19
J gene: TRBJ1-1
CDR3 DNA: TGTGCCAGTCGTGTGGGGACAGGCGCAGTCGGAAACACTGAAGCTTTCTTT
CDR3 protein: CASRVGTGAVGNTEAFF

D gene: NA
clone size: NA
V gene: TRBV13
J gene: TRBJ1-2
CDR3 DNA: TGTGCCAGCAGCTTAGCCTACGGGGGGGCTGATGGCTACACCTTC
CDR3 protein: CASSLAYGGADGYTF

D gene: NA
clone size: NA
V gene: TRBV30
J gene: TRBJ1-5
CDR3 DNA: TGTGCCTGGAGTACGGACTACCTCAATCAGCCCCAGCATTTT
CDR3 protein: CAWSTDYLNQPQHF

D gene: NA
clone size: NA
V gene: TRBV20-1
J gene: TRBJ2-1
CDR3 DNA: TGCAGTGCTGGGCTAGGGGATGAGCAGTTCTTC
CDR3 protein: CSAGLGDEQFF

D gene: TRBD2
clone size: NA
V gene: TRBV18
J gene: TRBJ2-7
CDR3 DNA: TGTGCCAGCTCACCACAACCAGCGGGAGGATTGATCGAGCAGTACTTC
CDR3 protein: CASSPQPAGGLIEQYF

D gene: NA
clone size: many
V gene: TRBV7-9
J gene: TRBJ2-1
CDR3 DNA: TGTGCCAGCAGCTCCGAACTCGGTCCCCTAGACCATGAGCAGTTCTTC
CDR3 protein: CASSSELGPLDHEQFF

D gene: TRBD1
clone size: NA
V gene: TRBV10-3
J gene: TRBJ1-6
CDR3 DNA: TGTGCCATCAGGGCCGGGACAGTAACACCCCTCCACTTT
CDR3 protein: CAIRAGTVTPLHF

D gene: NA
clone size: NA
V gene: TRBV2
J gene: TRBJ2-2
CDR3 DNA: TGTGCCAGCACTGGAGGGGTGAATGAGGGTCGGGAGCTGTTTTTT
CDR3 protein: CASTGGVNEGRELFF

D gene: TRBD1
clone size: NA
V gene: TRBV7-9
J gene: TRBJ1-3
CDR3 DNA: TGTGCCAGCAGCTTAGGTTGGACAGGGAGAGGAAACACCATATATTTT
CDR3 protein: CASSLGWTGRGNTIYF

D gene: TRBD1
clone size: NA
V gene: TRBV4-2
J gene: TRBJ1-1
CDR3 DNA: TGTGCCAGCAGCCAAGATCCAGGTGCAGGGGGATTCGGGTTTGAAGCTTTCTTT
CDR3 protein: CASSQDPGAGGFGFEAFF

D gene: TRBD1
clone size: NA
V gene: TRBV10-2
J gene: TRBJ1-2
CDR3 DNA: TGCGCCAGCAGTGAGACAGGGGGATTAGGAGGCTACACCTTC
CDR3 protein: CASSETGGLGGYTF

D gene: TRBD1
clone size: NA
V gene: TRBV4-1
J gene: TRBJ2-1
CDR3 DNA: TGCGCCAGCAGACTAGGACAGGGGGCCTACAATGAGCAGTTCTTC
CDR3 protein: CASRLGQGAYNEQFF

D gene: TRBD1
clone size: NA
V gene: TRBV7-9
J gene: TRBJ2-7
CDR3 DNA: TGTGCCAGCAGCTTAGCCGGGACAGGTAACGAGCAGTACTTC
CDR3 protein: CASSLAGTGNEQYF

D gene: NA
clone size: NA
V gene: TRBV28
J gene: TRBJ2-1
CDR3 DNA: TGTGCCAGCAGGACCCCGAGGGAGCAGTTCTTC
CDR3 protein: CASRTPREQFF